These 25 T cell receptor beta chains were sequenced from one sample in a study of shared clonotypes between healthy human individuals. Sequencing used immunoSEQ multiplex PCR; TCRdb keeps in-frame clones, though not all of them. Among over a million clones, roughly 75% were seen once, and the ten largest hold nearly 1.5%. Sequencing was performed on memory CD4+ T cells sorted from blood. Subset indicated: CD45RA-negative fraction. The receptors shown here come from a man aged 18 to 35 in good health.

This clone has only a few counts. The CDR3 DNA follows: TGTGCCAGCAGTACGGGGGGGTTTTTAGCAAATCAGCCCCAGCATTTT. This codes for CASSTGGFLANQPQHF. V usage is TRBV28 and J usage is TRBJ1-5, with a weak D call TRBD1 (5 bases). The germline V gene has CDR1 MDHEN and CDR2 SYDVKM. Trimming removed 5 bases from V and 4 bases from J, with 18 bases in between. The CDR3 runs to 16 residues.

The CDR3 is CASSQEGVTNEQYF. CDR3 in DNA: TGTGCCAGCAGCCAAGAGGGGGTTACGAACGAGCAGTACTTC. J is TRBJ2-7 and V is TRBV4-2; D might be TRBD1 or TRBD2, each matching 5 bases. V lost 0 bases, J lost 5 bases, and 11 bases lay in between. Per the germline V gene, CDR1 is LGHNA and CDR2 is YNFKEQ. The CDR3 sequence is 14 residues long.

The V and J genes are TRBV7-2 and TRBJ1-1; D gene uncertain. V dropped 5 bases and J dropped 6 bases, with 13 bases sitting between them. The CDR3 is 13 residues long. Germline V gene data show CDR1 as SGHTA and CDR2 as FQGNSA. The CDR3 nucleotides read TGTGCCAGCAGCCTACCACCCGCCGCTGAAGCTTTCTTT. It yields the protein CASSLPPAAEAFF.

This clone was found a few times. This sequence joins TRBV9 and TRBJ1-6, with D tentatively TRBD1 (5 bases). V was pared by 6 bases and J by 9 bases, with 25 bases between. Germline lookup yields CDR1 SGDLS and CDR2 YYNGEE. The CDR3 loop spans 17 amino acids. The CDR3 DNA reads TGTGCCAGCATCCCTCGGGACGGACGGTGGGTCGGTTCACCCCTCCACTTT. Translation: CASIPRDGRWVGSPLHF.

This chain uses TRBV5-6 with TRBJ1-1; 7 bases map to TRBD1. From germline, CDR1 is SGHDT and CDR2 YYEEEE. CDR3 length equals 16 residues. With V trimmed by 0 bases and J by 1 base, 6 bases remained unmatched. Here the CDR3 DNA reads TGTGCCAGCAGCTTGGGAACCGGGACAGCGAACACTGAAGCTTTCTTT. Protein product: CASSLGTGTANTEAFF.

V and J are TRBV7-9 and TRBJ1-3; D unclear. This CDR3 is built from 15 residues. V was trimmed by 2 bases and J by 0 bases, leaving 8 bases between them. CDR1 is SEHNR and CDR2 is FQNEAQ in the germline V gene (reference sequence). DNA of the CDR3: TGTGCCAGCAGCTTAAGCCGCACCTCTGGAAACACCATATATTTT. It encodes CASSLSRTSGNTIYF.

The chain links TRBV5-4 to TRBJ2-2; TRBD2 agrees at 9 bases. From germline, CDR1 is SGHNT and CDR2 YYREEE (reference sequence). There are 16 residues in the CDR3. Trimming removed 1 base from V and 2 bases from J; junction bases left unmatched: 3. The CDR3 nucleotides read TGTGCCAGCAGCTTGAAGCTAGCGGGAAACACCGGGGAGCTGTTTTTT. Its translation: CASSLKLAGNTGELFF.

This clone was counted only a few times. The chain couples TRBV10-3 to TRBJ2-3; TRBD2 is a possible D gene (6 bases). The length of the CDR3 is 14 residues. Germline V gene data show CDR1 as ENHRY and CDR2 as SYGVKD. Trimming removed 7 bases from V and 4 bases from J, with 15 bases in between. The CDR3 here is CAITGGIRADTQYF. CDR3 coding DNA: TGTGCCATCACCGGCGGGATCCGGGCAGATACGCAGTATTTT.

The CDR3 nucleotides are TGTGCCAGCTCACTGCAGGGTAACGAGCAGTACTTC. This encodes CASSLQGNEQYF. This rearrangement joins TRBV18 to TRBJ2-7; TRBD1 is a possible D gene (5 bases). CDR1 and CDR2 (germline): KGHSH, LQKENI. Trimming removed 4 bases from V and 5 bases from J, with 9 bases in between. The CDR3 has 12 residues.

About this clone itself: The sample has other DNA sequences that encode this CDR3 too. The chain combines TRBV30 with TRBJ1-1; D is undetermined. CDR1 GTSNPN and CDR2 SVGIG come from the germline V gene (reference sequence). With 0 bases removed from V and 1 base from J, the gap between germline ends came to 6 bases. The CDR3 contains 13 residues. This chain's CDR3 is CAWSVAGNTEAFF. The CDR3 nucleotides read TGTGCCTGGAGTGTGGCAGGGAACACTGAAGCTTTCTTT.

In nucleotides, the CDR3 is TGTGCCAGCAGCTTATATAGGGGACAGGGTACCTACGAGCAGTACTTC. It specifies CASSLYRGQGTYEQYF. The J gene is TRBJ2-7, the V gene TRBV7-9, with 9 bases that match TRBD1. The ends lost 2 bases at V and 2 bases at J; junction bases unmatched: 7. Germline V gene lookup returns CDR1 SEHNR and CDR2 FQNEAQ (reference sequence). This CDR3 spans 16 amino acids.

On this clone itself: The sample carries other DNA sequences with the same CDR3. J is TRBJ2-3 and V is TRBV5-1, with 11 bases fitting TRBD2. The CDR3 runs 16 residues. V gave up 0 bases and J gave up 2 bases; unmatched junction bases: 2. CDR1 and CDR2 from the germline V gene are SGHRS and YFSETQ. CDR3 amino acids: CASSLGLAGYTDTQYF. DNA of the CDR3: TGCGCCAGCAGCTTGGGACTAGCGGGATACACAGATACGCAGTATTTT.

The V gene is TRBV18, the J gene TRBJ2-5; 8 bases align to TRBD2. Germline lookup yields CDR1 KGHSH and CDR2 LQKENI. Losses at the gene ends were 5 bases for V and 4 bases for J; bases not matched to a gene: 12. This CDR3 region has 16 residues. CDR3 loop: CASSTTTSGKGETQYF. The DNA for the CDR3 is TGTGCCAGCTCAACCACCACTAGCGGAAAGGGAGAGACCCAGTACTTC.

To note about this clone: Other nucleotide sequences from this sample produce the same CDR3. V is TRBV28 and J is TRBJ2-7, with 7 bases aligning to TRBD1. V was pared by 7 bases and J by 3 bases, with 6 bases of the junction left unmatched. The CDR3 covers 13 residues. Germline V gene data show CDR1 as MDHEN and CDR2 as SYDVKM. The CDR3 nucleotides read TGTGCCAGCACCAGGACAGGAGTCTACGAGCAGTACTTC. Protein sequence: CASTRTGVYEQYF.

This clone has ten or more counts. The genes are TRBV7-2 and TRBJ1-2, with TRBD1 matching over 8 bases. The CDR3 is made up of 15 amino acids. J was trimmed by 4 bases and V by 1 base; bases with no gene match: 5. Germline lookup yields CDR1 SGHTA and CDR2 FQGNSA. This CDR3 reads CASSLEVRGPYGYTF. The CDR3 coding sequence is TGTGCCAGCAGCTTAGAGGTCAGGGGGCCCTATGGCTACACCTTC.

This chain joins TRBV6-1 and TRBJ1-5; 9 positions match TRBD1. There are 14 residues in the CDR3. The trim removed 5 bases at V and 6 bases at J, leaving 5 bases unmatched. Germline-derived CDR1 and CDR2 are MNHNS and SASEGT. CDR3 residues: CASSRQGEAQPQHF. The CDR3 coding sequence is TGTGCCAGCAGTCGACAGGGGGAGGCTCAGCCCCAGCATTTT.

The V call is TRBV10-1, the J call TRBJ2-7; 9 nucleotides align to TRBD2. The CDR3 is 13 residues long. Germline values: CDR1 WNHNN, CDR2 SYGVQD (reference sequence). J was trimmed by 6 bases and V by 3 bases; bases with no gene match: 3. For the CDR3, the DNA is TGCGCCAGCAGTGAAGGACTAGCGAGCGAGCAGTACTTC. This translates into CASSEGLASEQYF.

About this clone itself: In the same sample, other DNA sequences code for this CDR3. The CDR3 region has the DNA TGTGCCAGCAGCTTGGGACAGGGACCCTACGAGCAGTACTTC. It codes for CASSLGQGPYEQYF. The chain uses TRBV5-6 and TRBJ2-7, with 7 bases aligning to TRBD1. The CDR3 is made up of 14 amino acids. In germline, CDR1 is SGHDT, CDR2 YYEEEE. Trimming at V came to 0 bases and at J to 2 bases, leaving 2 bases not matched to a gene.

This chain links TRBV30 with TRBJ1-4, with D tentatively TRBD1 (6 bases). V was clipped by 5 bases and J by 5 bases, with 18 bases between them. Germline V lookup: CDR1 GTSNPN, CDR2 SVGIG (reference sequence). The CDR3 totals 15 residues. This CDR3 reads CAWSFGTTINEKLFF. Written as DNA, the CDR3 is TGTGCCTGGTCTTTTGGGACAACAATAAATGAAAAACTGTTTTTT.

The CDR3 coding sequence is TGCGCCAGCAGCGACCACCTAGCGGGAAGGTATGAGCAGTTCTTC. Protein product: CASSDHLAGRYEQFF. The chain couples TRBV5-1 to TRBJ2-1, with TRBD2 matching 9 bases. Germline CDR1 reads SGHRS; CDR2 reads YFSETQ. The ends lost 4 bases at V and 8 bases at J; junction bases unmatched: 10. The CDR3 runs to 15 residues.

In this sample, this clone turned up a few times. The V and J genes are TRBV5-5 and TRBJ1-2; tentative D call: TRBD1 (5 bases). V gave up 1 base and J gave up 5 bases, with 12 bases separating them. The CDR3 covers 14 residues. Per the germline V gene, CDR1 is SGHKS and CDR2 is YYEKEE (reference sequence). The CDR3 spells CASSLQGEGYGYTF. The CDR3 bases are TGTGCCAGCAGCTTGCAAGGGGAGGGTTATGGCTACACCTTC.

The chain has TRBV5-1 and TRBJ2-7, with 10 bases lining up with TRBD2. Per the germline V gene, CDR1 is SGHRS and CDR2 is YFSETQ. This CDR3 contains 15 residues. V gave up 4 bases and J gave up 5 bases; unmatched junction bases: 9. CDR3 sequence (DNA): TGCGCCAGCAGCGAACAAGCGGGGGGGCGTGACGAGCAGTACTTC. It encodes CASSEQAGGRDEQYF.

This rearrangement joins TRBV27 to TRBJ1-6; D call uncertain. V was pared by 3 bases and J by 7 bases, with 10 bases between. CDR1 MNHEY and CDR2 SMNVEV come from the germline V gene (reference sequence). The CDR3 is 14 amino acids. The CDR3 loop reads CASSLNGQNSPLHF. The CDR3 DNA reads TGTGCCAGCAGTTTGAACGGGCAAAATTCACCCCTCCACTTT.

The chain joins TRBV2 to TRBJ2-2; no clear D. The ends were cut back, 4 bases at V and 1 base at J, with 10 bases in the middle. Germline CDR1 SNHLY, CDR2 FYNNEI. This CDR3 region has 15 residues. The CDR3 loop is CASSGGLLNTGELFF. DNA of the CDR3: TGTGCCAGCAGTGGCGGTCTCCTGAACACCGGGGAGCTGTTTTTT.

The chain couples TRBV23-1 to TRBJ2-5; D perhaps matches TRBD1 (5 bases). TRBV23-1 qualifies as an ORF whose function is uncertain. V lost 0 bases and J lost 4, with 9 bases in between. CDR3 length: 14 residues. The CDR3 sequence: CASSQSAGRETQYF. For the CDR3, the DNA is TGCGCCAGCAGTCAATCTGCAGGGCGAGAGACCCAGTACTTC.